Following are 4 T cell receptor beta chains from one sample sequenced in a study of regulatory T cells in long-lasting Graves disease. Described time point: newly diagnosed GD, antithyroid drugs for less than 3 months. After RNA was extracted from PBMCs, the TCR library was made from it. Relying on iRepertoire HTBI primers and Arm-PCR of CDR3 regions, the team built TCR beta libraries. One entry per CDR3 protein results from TCRdb running MiXCR on the multiplex PCR reads. This sample has approximately 210,000 distinct CDR3 sequences; around 20% occur once, and the top ten carry about 20%. The sample consisted of peripheral blood mononuclear cells (PBMCs), taken at new diagnosis, from a patient treated with antithyroid drugs. Receptors originate from a female donor with Graves disease.

This clonotype was recorded many times. The chain has TRBV28 and TRBJ2-1; 15 bases map to TRBD2. Germline trimming cut 2 bases from V and 5 bases from J; bases unmatched to any gene: 16. From germline, CDR1 is MDHEN and CDR2 SYDVKM. The CDR3 length is 21 residues. CDR3: CASSLVSGTSGRSLYHNEQFF. The CDR3 DNA follows: TGTGCCAGCAGTTTAGTATCGGGGACTAGCGGGAGGTCATTGTACCACAATGAGCAGTTCTTC.

This clonotype was counted many times. The chain has TRBV4-1 and TRBJ1-2; D is unclear. In germline, CDR1 is MGHRA, CDR2 YSYEKL. This CDR3 region has 14 residues. The V end lost 3 bases, the J end lost 3 bases, and 11 bases lay between the germline ends. The CDR3 reads CASSHGDNDYGYTF. CDR3 nucleotide sequence: TGCGCCAGCAGCCACGGAGACAACGACTATGGCTACACCTTC.

This sequence joins TRBV4-1 and TRBJ2-7; 7 nucleotides line up with TRBD2. V gave up 0 bases and J gave up 0 bases; unmatched junction bases: 14. Germline CDR1 is MGHRA and CDR2 is YSYEKL. CDR3 length: 19 amino acids. The CDR3 loop reads CASSQEIGRSYQSSYEQYF. The CDR3 DNA is TGCGCCAGCAGCCAAGAAATCGGGAGGTCCTACCAAAGCTCCTACGAGCAGTACTTC.

This clonotype was found many times. The chain recombines TRBV7-9 with TRBJ2-3; no firm D call. Germline V lookup: CDR1 SEHNR, CDR2 FQNEAQ (reference sequence). The CDR3 consists of 13 residues. V was cut by 6 bases and J by 3 bases, with 10 bases left in between. The CDR3 sequence: CASRLTGTDTQYF. The CDR3 DNA reads TGTGCCAGCAGGTTGACTGGGACAGATACGCAGTATTTT. The entire variable domain, with the rest obtained from reference TRBV7-9 and TRBJ2-3, is as follows: DTGVSQNPRHKITKRGQNVTFRCDPISEHNRLYWYRQTLGQGPEFLTYFQNEAQLEKSRLLSDRFSAERPKGSFSTLEIQRTEQGDSAMYLCASRLTGTDTQYFGPGTRLTVL.